This TCR beta chain was captured by sequencing in a study of blood T cells in healthy people across ages. Germline lookup yields CDR1 DFQATT and CDR2 SNEGSKA (reference sequence). The CDR3 is 11 residues long. A second roughly 6 to 11 cycle PCR used barcoded and J-beta primers. A 12-random-nucleotide template-switch adaptor tagged each cDNA molecule. Any given sample supplied a minimum of 2.5 million CDR3-containing paired-end reads. TCRdb fed the 5' RACE reads into MiXCR, producing one record per CDR3 protein. The table lists some 1.5 million distinct CDR3 sequences, 28% of them singletons. Caucasian individuals from Russia who were healthy and aged roughly 6 to 100 acted as donors. Per-sample yields of isolated PBMCs were at least 6 million. Only a few counts were recorded for this clonotype.

The V and J genes are TRBV20-1 and TRBJ1-5, with D perhaps TRBD1 (6 bases). The source is a woman aged 25 to 39 in good health. Sequenced sample: blood. The CDR3 loop is CSKQGHQPQHF. Here the CDR3 DNA reads TGCAGCAAACAGGGTCATCAGCCCCAGCATTTT.